Sequencing of this TCR beta chain was carried out in a study of sequential checkpoint blockade in melanoma. Study-wide context: Arm A got nivolumab then ipilimumab; arm B the reverse, 1:1. Each arm's sequence ended with maintenance nivolumab.

The CDR3 is 16 residues long. V lost 4 bases, J lost 2 bases, and 7 bases stayed unmatched. Germline values: CDR1 KGHSH, CDR2 LQKENI. Method: immunoSEQ multiplex PCR; TCRdb's copy keeps in-frame clones and lacks some. The sample shows several thousand clones, roughly three fifths of them seen only once. Treatment reported: randomized to nivolumab then ipilimumab (arm A) or the reverse (arm B). Sorted cells were live CD3+CD8+, lacking CD19 and CD56, from PBMCs. This receptor was identified in a human donor with melanoma. This specimen was CD8+ T cells sorted from blood (inferred from file names), taken from a patient given nivolumab and ipilimumab in sequence. V gene TRBV18 combines with J gene TRBJ1-5; 8 bases map to TRBD1. CDR3 in DNA: TGTGCCAGCTCACTTGCCGACAGGGGTCGCAATCAGCCCCAGCATTTT. As protein: CASSLADRGRNQPQHF.